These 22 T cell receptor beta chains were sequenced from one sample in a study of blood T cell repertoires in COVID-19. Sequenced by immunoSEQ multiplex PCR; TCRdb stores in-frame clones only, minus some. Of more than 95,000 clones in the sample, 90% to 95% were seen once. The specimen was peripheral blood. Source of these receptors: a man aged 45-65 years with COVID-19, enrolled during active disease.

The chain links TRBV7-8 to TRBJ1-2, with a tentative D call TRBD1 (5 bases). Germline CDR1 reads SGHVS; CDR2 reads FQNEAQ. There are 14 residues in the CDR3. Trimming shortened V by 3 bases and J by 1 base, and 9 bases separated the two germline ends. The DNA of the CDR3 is TGTGCCAGCAGCTTGCAGACAGATAACTATGGCTACACCTTC. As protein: CASSLQTDNYGYTF.

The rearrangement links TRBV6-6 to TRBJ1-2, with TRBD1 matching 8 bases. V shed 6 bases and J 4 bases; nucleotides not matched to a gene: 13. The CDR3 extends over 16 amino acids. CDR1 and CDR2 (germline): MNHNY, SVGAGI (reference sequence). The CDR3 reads CASRDPGQGGSYGYTF. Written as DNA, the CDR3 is TGTGCCAGCAGAGACCCCGGACAGGGTGGATCCTATGGCTACACCTTC.

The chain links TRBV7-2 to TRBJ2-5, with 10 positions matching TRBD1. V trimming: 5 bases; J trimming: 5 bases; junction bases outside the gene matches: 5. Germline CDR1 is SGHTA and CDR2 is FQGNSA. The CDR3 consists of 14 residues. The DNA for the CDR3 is TGTGCCAGCAGCACGACAGGGGGCGCGGAGACCCAGTACTTC. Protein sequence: CASSTTGGAETQYF.

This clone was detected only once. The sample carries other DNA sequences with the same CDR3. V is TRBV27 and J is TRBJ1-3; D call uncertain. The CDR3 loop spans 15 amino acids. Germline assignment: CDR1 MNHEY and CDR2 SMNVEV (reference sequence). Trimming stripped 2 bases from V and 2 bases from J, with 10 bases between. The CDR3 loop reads CASSLGAGAGNTIYF. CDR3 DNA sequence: TGTGCCAGCAGTTTAGGAGCCGGGGCTGGAAACACCATATATTTT.

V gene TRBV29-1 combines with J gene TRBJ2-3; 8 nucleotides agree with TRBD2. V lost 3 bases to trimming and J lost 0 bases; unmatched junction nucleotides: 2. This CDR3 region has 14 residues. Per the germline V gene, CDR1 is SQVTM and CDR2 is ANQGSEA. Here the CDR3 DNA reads TGCAGCGTTGATTCTAGCGGGAGCACAGATACGCAGTATTTT. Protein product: CSVDSSGSTDTQYF.

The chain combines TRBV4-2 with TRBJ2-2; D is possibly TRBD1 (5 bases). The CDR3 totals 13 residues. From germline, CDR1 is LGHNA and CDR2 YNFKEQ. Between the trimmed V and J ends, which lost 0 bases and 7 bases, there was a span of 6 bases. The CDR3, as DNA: TGTGCCAGCAGCCAAGATAGGGGCGGGGAGCTGTTTTTT. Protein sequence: CASSQDRGGELFF.

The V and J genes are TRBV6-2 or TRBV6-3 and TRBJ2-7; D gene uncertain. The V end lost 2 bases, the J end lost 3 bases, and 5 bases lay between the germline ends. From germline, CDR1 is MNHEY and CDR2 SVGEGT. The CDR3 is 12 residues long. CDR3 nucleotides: TGTGCCAGCAGTTACCAGAACTACGAGCAGTACTTC. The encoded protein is CASSYQNYEQYF.

The CDR3 sequence is CATSEGQGAEKLFF. For the CDR3, the DNA is TGTGCCACCAGCGAGGGACAGGGGGCTGAAAAACTGTTTTTT. This rearrangement joins TRBV15 to TRBJ1-4; TRBD1 matches at 12 bases. The CDR3 sequence is 14 residues long. Germline V gene sequence: CDR1 LNHNV, CDR2 YYDKDF (reference sequence). After removal of 5 bases from V and 7 bases from J, the junction contained 2 bases not matched to a gene. The variable domain in full, with the rest retrieved from reference TRBV15 and TRBJ1-4, is DAMVIQNPRYQVTQFGKPVTLSCSQTLNHNVMYWYQQKSSQAPKLLFHYYDKDFNNEADTPDNFQSRRPNTSFCFLDIRSPGLGDTAMYLCATSEGQGAEKLFFGSGTQLSVL.

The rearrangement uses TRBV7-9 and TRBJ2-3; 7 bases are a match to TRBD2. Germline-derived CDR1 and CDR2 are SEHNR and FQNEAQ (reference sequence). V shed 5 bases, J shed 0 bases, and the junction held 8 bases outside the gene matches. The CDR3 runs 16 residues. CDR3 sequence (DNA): TGTGCCAGCAGCAATGAACTAGCGACAAGCACAGATACGCAGTATTTT. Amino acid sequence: CASSNELATSTDTQYF.

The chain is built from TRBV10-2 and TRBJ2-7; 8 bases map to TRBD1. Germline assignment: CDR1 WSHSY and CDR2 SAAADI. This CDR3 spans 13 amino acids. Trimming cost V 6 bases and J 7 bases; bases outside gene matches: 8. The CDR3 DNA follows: TGCGCCAGCAGCCAGACAGGGGCGCGGGAGCAGTACTTC. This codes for CASSQTGAREQYF.

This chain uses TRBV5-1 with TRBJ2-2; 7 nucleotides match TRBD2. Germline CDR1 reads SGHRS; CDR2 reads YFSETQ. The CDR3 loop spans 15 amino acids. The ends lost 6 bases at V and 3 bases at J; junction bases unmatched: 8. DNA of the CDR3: TGCGCCAGCAAACTTAGGCGGGAGTACACCGGGGAGCTGTTTTTT. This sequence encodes CASKLRREYTGELFF.

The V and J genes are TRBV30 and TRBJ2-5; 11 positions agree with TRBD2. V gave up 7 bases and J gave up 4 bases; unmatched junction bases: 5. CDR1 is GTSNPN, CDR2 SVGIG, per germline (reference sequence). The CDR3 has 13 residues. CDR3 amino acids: CASLAGEGETQYF. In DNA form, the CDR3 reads TGTGCCTCACTAGCGGGAGAAGGAGAGACCCAGTACTTC.

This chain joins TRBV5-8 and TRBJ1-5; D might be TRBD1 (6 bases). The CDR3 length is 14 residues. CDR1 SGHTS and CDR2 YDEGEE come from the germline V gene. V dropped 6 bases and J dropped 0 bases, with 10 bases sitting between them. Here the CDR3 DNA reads TGTGCCAGCAACCAGGGGTATAGCAATCAGCCCCAGCATTTT. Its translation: CASNQGYSNQPQHF.

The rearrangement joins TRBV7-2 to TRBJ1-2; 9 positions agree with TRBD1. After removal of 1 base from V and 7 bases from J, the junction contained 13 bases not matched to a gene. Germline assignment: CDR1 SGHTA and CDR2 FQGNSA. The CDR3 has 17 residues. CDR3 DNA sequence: TGTGCCAGCAGCTTAGAGAGGGACAGGGTCTTTTTATCTGGCTACACCTTC. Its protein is CASSLERDRVFLSGYTF.

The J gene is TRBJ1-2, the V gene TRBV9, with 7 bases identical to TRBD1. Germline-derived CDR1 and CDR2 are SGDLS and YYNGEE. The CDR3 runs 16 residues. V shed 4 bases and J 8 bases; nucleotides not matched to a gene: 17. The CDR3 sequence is CASSPTFLQGEAGYTF. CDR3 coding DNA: TGTGCCAGCAGCCCAACTTTTCTCCAGGGGGAGGCGGGCTACACCTTC. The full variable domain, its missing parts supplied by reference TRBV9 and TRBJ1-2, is DSGVTQTPKHLITATGQRVTLRCSPRSGDLSVYWYQQSLDQGLQFLIQYYNGEERAKGNILERFSAQQFPDLHSELNLSSLELGDSALYFCASSPTFLQGEAGYTFGSGTRLTVV.

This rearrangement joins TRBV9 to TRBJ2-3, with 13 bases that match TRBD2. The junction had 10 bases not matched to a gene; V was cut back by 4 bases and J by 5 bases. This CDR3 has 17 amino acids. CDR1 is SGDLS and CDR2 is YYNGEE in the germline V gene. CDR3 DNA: TGTGCCAGCAGCCCAATTGGACTAGCGGGAGTTCAAGATACGCAGTATTTT. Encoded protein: CASSPIGLAGVQDTQYF.

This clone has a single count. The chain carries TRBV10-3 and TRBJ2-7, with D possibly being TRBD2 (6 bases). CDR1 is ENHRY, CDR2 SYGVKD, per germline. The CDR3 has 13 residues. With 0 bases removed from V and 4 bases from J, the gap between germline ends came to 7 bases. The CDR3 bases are TGTGCCATCAGTGAGTCCGGGAGTTACGAGCAGTACGTC. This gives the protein CAISESGSYEQYV.

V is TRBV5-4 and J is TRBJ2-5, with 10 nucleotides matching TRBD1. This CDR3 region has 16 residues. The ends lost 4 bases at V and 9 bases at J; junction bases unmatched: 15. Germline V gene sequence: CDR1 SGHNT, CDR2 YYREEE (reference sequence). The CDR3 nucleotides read TGTGCCAGCAGCGCGACAGGGGGCCGGCCCGAGGGTCCCCAGTACTTC. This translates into CASSATGGRPEGPQYF.

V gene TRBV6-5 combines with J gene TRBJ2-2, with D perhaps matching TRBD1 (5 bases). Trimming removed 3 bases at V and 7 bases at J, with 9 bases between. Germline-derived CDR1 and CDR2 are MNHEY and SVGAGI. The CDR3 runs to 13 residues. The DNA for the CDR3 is TGTGCCAGCAGTTATTCAGGGTTCGGGGAGCTGTTTTTT. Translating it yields CASSYSGFGELFF.

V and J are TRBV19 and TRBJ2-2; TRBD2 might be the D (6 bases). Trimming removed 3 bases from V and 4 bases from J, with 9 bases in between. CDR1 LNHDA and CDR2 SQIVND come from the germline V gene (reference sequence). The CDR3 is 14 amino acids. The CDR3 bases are TGTGCCAGTAGTATTGCGGGACCCACCGGGGAGCTGTTTTTT. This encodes CASSIAGPTGELFF. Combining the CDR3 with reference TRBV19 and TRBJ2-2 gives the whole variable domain DGGITQSPKYLFRKEGQNVTLSCEQNLNHDAMYWYRQDPGQGLRLIYYSQIVNDFQKGDIAEGYSVSREKKESFPLTVTSAQKNPTAFYLCASSIAGPTGELFFGEGSRLTVL.

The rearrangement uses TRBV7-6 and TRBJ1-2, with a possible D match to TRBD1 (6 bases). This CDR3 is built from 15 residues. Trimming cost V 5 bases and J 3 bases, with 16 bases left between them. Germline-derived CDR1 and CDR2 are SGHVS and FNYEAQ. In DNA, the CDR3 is TGTGCCAGCAGCCCGTCCCCTAACAGGGACTATGGCTACACCTTC. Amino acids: CASSPSPNRDYGYTF. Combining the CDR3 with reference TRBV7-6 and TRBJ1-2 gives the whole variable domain GAGVSQSPRYKVTKRGQDVALRCDPISGHVSLYWYRQALGQGPEFLTYFNYEAQQDKSGLPNDRFSAERPEGSISTLTIQRTEQRDSAMYRCASSPSPNRDYGYTFGSGTRLTVV.

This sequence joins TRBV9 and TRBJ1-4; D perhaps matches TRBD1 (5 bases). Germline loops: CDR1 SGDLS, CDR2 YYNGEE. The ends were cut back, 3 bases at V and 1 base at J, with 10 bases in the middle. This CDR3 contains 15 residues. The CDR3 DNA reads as TGTGCCAGCAGCGGCGGGACGCGAACTAATGAAAAACTGTTTTTT. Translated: CASSGGTRTNEKLFF.